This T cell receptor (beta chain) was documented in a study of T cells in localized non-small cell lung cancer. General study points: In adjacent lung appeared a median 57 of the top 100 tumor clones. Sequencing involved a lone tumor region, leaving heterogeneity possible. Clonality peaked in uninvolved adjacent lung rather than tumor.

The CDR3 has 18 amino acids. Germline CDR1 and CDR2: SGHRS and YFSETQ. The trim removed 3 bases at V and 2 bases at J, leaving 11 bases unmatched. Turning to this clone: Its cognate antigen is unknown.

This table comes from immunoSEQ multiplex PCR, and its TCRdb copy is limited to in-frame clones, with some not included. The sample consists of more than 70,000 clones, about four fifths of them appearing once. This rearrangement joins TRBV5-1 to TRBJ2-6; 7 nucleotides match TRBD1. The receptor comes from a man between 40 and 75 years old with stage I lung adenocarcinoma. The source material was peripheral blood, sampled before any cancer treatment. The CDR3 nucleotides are TGCGCCAGCAGCTCAACCGGGACAGCCCCCCCTGGGGCCAACGTCCTGACTTTC. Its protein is CASSSTGTAPPGANVLTF.